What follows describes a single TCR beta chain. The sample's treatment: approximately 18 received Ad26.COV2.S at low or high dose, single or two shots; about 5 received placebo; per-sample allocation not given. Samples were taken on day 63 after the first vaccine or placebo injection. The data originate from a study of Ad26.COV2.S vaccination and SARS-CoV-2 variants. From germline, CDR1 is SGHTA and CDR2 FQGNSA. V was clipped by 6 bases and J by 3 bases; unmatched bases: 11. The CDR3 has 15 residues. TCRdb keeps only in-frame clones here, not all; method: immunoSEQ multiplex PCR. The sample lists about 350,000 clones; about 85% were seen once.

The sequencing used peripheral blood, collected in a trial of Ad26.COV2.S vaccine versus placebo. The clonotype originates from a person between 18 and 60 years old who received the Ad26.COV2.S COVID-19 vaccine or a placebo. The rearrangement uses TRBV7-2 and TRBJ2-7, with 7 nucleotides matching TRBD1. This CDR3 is CASSPTGYGNYEQYF. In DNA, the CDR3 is TGTGCCAGCAGTCCGACAGGGTACGGGAACTACGAGCAGTACTTC.